These 3 T cell receptor beta chains were all obtained from the same sample, sequenced in a study of Graves' ophthalmopathy and Graves' hyperthyroidism. Amplification targeted the TCR beta CDR3 regions, with RNA transcripts as the source material. Investigators did first-round RT-PCR with HTBI primers, then second-round multiplex PCR. TCRdb re-analysed the multiplex PCR reads in MiXCR, keeping a single row per CDR3 protein. This sample has 210,000 or so distinct CDR3 sequences, with just under 30% found just once. The sample comprised peripheral blood. The receptor source for this set is a man aged 50 to 59 with Graves' ophthalmopathy.

This clonotype was detected ten times or more. The rearrangement joins TRBV5-5 to TRBJ1-1; D perhaps matches TRBD1 (5 bases). Germline CDR1 and CDR2: SGHKS and YYEKEE (reference sequence). The ends were cut back, 4 bases at V and 0 bases at J, with 10 bases in the middle. CDR3 length equals 14 residues. The CDR3 sequence is CASSPGRLNTEAFF. The CDR3 nucleotides are TGTGCCAGCAGCCCGGGACGTCTGAACACTGAAGCTTTCTTT. Full variable domain (rest looked up from reference TRBV5-5 and TRBJ1-1): DAGVTQSPTHLIKTRGQQVTLRCSPISGHKSVSWYQQVLGQGPQFIFQYYEKEERGRGNFPDRFSARQFPNYSSELNVNALLLGDSALYLCASSPGRLNTEAFFGQGTRLTVV.

The genes are TRBV12-3 or TRBV12-4 and TRBJ2-5, with 7 bases fitting TRBD1. The CDR3 extends over 13 amino acids. The ends lost 6 bases at V and 5 bases at J; junction bases unmatched: 6. Here the CDR3 DNA reads TGTGCCAGCAGGACAGGGCCAGGGGAGACCCAGTACTTC. It translates to CASRTGPGETQYF.

This clonotype appeared many times. The rearrangement uses TRBV24-1 and TRBJ2-5, with 10 bases that match TRBD1. This CDR3 is built from 13 residues. The V gene's germline CDR1 is KGHDR and CDR2 SFDVKD. Trimming removed 9 bases from V and 5 bases from J; junction bases left unmatched: 5. The DNA for the CDR3 is TGTGCCACCCTCGGGACAGGGGTGGAGACCCAGTACTTC. It specifies CATLGTGVETQYF.